The 18 T cell receptor beta chains below all came from one sample that was sequenced in a study of shared clonotypes between healthy human individuals. The repertoire was sequenced with immunoSEQ multiplex PCR; TCRdb's copy has only in-frame clones and lacks some. The table includes under 850,000 clones, roughly 72% detected once. Input material: memory CD4+ T cells sorted from blood. Subset specified: CD45RA-negative fraction. Receptors were obtained from a woman in her 30s in good health.

This chain connects TRBV18 to TRBJ2-2, with TRBD1 identical over 7 bases. Germline values: CDR1 KGHSH, CDR2 LQKENI. The CDR3 spans 17 residues. The junction had 11 bases not matched to a gene; V was cut back by 3 bases and J by 4 bases. DNA of the CDR3: TGTGCCAGCTCACCTCTACCCGGCCCAGGGGGCACCGGGGAGCTGTTTTTT. Residues: CASSPLPGPGGTGELFF.

This chain links TRBV5-1 with TRBJ2-7; 7 bases fit TRBD1. V gave up 3 bases and J gave up 9 bases; unmatched junction bases: 21. The germline gives CDR1 SGHRS, CDR2 YFSETQ. This CDR3 has 17 amino acids. CDR3 region: CASSSRPGQKALRAQYF. CDR3 nucleotides: TGCGCCAGCAGCTCGCGGCCGGGACAGAAGGCCCTACGAGCGCAGTACTTC.

V usage is TRBV29-1 and J usage is TRBJ1-5, with TRBD1 as a possible D gene (6 bases). Germline V gene data show CDR1 as SQVTM and CDR2 as ANQGSEA. V was cut by 5 bases and J by 6 bases, with 14 bases left in between. This CDR3 spans 13 amino acids. The CDR3, as DNA: TGCAGCGTTTTGTGGGGGGCTGGTCAGCCCCAGCATTTT. As protein: CSVLWGAGQPQHF.

The chain is built from TRBV29-1 and TRBJ2-1; TRBD1 matches at 10 bases. The CDR3 totals 13 residues. The junction had 5 bases not matched to a gene; V was cut back by 8 bases and J by 4 bases. From germline, CDR1 is SQVTM and CDR2 ANQGSEA. The CDR3 bases are TGCAGCCACGCGGGACAGGGGTACAATGAGCAGTTCTTC. Amino acid sequence: CSHAGQGYNEQFF.

This sequence joins TRBV6-8 and TRBJ1-5; D is uncertain. CDR3 length equals 15 residues. Germline V gene lookup returns CDR1 MNHGY and CDR2 SAAAGT. V gave up 3 bases and J gave up 0 bases, with 9 bases separating them. The CDR3 nucleotides are TGTGCCAGCAGTTATGCGGCGGGTAGCAATCAGCCCCAGCATTTT. Protein product: CASSYAAGSNQPQHF.

For this clone: A much bigger clone sits one base away, suggesting this may be a read error. The J gene is TRBJ2-3, the V gene TRBV15, with TRBD2 matching 10 bases. The V gene's germline CDR1 is LNHNV and CDR2 YYDKDF (reference sequence). CDR3 length equals 16 residues. V gave up 8 bases and J gave up 6 bases; unmatched junction bases: 14. The CDR3 DNA reads TGTGCCACCGGCGGGGCACTAGCGGGGAGAGGCGATACGCAGTATTTT. Protein sequence: CATGGALAGRGDTQYF.

This clone showed up many times. The chain carries TRBV7-3 and TRBJ2-5; 8 nucleotides match TRBD1. Trimming removed 5 bases from V and 2 bases from J; junction bases left unmatched: 1. CDR1 is SGHTA, CDR2 FQGTGA, per germline. CDR3 length: 13 residues. The CDR3 sequence is CASSRDRQETQYF. In nucleotides, the CDR3 is TGTGCCAGCAGCCGGGACAGGCAAGAGACCCAGTACTTC.

This clone was counted a few times. The V call is TRBV14, the J call TRBJ1-1, with D perhaps matching TRBD1 (5 bases). The V gene's germline CDR1 is SGHDN and CDR2 FVKESK. Trimming removed 1 base from V and 5 bases from J, with 14 bases in between. The CDR3 is made up of 15 amino acids. The CDR3 sequence: CASSQGTFGGTEAFF. The CDR3 nucleotides are TGTGCCAGCAGCCAAGGGACATTTGGCGGGACTGAAGCTTTCTTT. Supplemented by reference TRBV14 and TRBJ1-1, the full variable domain reads EAGVTQFPSHSVIEKGQTVTLRCDPISGHDNLYWYRRVMGKEIKFLLHFVKESKQDESGMPNNRFLAERTGGTYSTLKVQPAELEDSGVYFCASSQGTFGGTEAFFGQGTRLTVV.

Only a few counts were recorded for this clone. In DNA, the CDR3 is TGTGCCACCGGAACGGGGACAGGGCAAGAAGGGGAGCTGTTTTTT. Residues: CATGTGTGQEGELFF. The rearrangement links TRBV10-3 to TRBJ2-2; 9 bases align to TRBD1. J was trimmed by 8 bases and V by 10 bases; bases with no gene match: 14. The CDR3 runs to 15 residues. Per the germline V gene, CDR1 is ENHRY and CDR2 is SYGVKD.

The V and J genes are TRBV19 and TRBJ2-2; perhaps TRBD1 as D (7 bases). Germline V lookup: CDR1 LNHDA, CDR2 SQIVND (reference sequence). The V gene lost 9 bases and the J gene lost 0 bases, with 32 bases spanning the gap. There are 21 residues in the CDR3. The CDR3 spells CASLSGFRGTPGTANTGELFF. The CDR3 DNA is TGTGCCAGCCTTTCGGGTTTCAGGGGGACTCCCGGGACGGCGAACACCGGGGAGCTGTTTTTT. Drawing the rest from reference TRBV19 and TRBJ2-2, the complete variable domain is DGGITQSPKYLFRKEGQNVTLSCEQNLNHDAMYWYRQDPGQGLRLIYYSQIVNDFQKGDIAEGYSVSREKKESFPLTVTSAQKNPTAFYLCASLSGFRGTPGTANTGELFFGEGSRLTVL.

V and J are TRBV14 and TRBJ2-1; 9 bases line up with TRBD2. The germline CDR1 and CDR2 sequences are SGHDN and FVKESK. The CDR3 covers 17 residues. With V trimmed by 0 bases and J by 9 bases, 12 bases remained unmatched. The CDR3 here is CASSQESGGRASREQFF. The CDR3, as DNA: TGTGCCAGCAGCCAAGAATCAGGCGGGAGGGCCTCTCGTGAGCAGTTCTTC.

This sequence joins TRBV5-6 and TRBJ2-1; no clear D. The germline V gene encodes CDR1 SGHDT and CDR2 YYEEEE. This CDR3 contains 14 residues. The germline V and J ends were trimmed by 0 bases and 12 bases, with 16 bases remaining between them. The CDR3 is CASSLVSWSSGQFF. DNA of the CDR3: TGTGCCAGCAGCTTGGTTAGTTGGAGTTCGGGGCAGTTCTTC.

DNA of the CDR3: TGTGCCAGCAGGGGGACAGTTGGAAACACCATATATTTT. Translation gives CASRGTVGNTIYF. This chain uses TRBV28 with TRBJ1-3, with 7 bases matching TRBD1. Germline trimming cut 6 bases from V and 3 bases from J; bases unmatched to any gene: 2. The CDR3 runs to 13 residues. Germline CDR1 is MDHEN and CDR2 is SYDVKM.

V gene TRBV18 combines with J gene TRBJ1-2, with TRBD1 matching 7 bases. The V and J ends lost 1 base and 14 bases, in that order; junction bases with no gene match: 7. The CDR3 contains 12 residues. The germline V gene has CDR1 KGHSH and CDR2 LQKENI. The CDR3 coding sequence is TGTGCCAGCTCACCACTTGGACAGGAGAGGACCTTC. Amino acids: CASSPLGQERTF.

This clone came up a few times. The chain has TRBV19 and TRBJ1-5, with D possibly being TRBD1 (6 bases). The CDR3 length is 15 residues. Germline loops: CDR1 LNHDA, CDR2 SQIVND (reference sequence). Trimming removed 5 bases from V and 0 bases from J, with 11 bases in between. The CDR3 DNA is TGTGCCAGTAGTGCCCGGACAGATAGCAATCAGCCCCAGCATTTT. This codes for CASSARTDSNQPQHF.

This chain uses TRBV19 with TRBJ2-5; D is uncertain. The CDR3 extends over 14 amino acids. Germline V CDR1 and CDR2: LNHDA, SQIVND (reference sequence). Between the trimmed V and J ends, which lost 5 bases and 1 base, there was a span of 11 bases. The CDR3 region has the DNA TGTGCCAGTAGTGCGACGTGGACCCAAGAGACCCAGTACTTC. Translation gives CASSATWTQETQYF.

The chain links TRBV27 to TRBJ2-1, with 11 positions matching TRBD2. Looked up from germline, CDR1 is MNHEY and CDR2 is SMNVEV (reference sequence). The CDR3 runs to 11 residues. V trimming: 5 bases; J trimming: 14 bases; junction bases outside the gene matches: 2. Here the CDR3 reads CASSQGLAEFF. The CDR3 DNA reads as TGTGCCAGCAGTCAGGGACTAGCGGAGTTCTTC.

This chain joins TRBV15 and TRBJ2-3; tentatively, D is TRBD2 (7 bases). Germline V gives CDR1 LNHNV, CDR2 YYDKDF (reference sequence). V lost 0 bases, J lost 2 bases, and 12 bases lay in between. This CDR3 contains 16 residues. In DNA form, the CDR3 reads TGTGCCACCAGCAGAGACCGGGGGGCTATCACAGATACGCAGTATTTT. Its protein product is CATSRDRGAITDTQYF.